Listed below are T cell receptor beta chains from one sample, sequenced in a study of Graves' ophthalmopathy and Graves' hyperthyroidism. TCRdb reprocessed the multiplex PCR reads with MiXCR, giving one entry per CDR3 protein. The sample records hundreds of thousands of distinct CDR3 sequences, over 40% being singletons. Specimen: peripheral blood. All receptors come from an adult man with Graves' ophthalmopathy. The CDR3 runs from the conserved cysteine through the conserved F or W.

j_call,cdr3_length,v_call,cdr3_aa
TRBJ2-7,14,TRBV7-3,CASSLGPGNYEQYF
TRBJ1-3,15,TRBV7-2,CASGPGQGGGNTIYF
TRBJ1-1,13,TRBV29-1,CSVKGPWNTEAFF
TRBJ1-2,15,TRBV14,CASSLLGTDKGGYTF
TRBJ2-5,15,TRBV4-1,CASSQARGRRETQYF
TRBJ2-5,16,TRBV20-1,CSARWGTGAIQETQYF
TRBJ2-2,14,TRBV6-5,CASRRTSSAGELFF
TRBJ1-2,13,TRBV10-3,CAISGQGDDGYTF
TRBJ2-2,15,TRBV29-1,CSAEGGSTGTGELFF
TRBJ2-2,13,TRBV2,CASTRSNTGELFF
TRBJ1-5,16,TRBV10-3,CAISESTFADNQPQHF
TRBJ1-6,13,TRBV10-3,CASSDRGNSPLHF
TRBJ2-7,15,TRBV13,CASSLGRIHSYEQYF
TRBJ2-1,13,TRBV5-4,CASRQDSYNEQFF
TRBJ1-1,13,TRBV6-6,CASSYGGRTEAFF
TRBJ2-1,16,TRBV24-1,CATSDWDRGIVNEQFF
TRBJ1-2,15,TRBV19,CAWSVHPAFNYGYTF
TRBJ1-2,13,TRBV29-1,CSVPGGAIYGYTF
TRBJ1-1,14,TRBV7-3,CASSLAPGFTEAFF
TRBJ2-7,14,TRBV9,CASSVFDGSYEQYF
TRBJ2-2,14,TRBV5-1,CASSLDLATGELFF
TRBJ1-3,17,TRBV11-3,CASSARGARDSGNTIYF
TRBJ1-2,15,TRBV12-5,CASGQPGTVLYGYTF
TRBJ1-6,13,TRBV20-1,CSARRGSNSPLHF
TRBJ2-5,17,TRBV7-2,CASSSLGRGGYQETQYF
TRBJ2-7,14,TRBV5-6,CASSLQGTGYEQYF
TRBJ1-2,14,TRBV10-3,CASSYDGGRTGYTF
TRBJ1-6,17,TRBV11-2,CASSHSPGGDGNSPLHF
TRBJ1-2,17,TRBV20-1,CSASEQGRTEANYGYTF
TRBJ1-2,12,TRBV29-1,CSTLQVDYGYTF
TRBJ1-1,15,TRBV3-1,CASSQVIQGVAEAFF
TRBJ1-1,14,TRBV5-1,CASSLLTGVGEAFF
TRBJ1-2,15,TRBV25-1,CASSATALPVHGYTF
TRBJ1-6,13,TRBV27,CASSNRGSSPLHF
TRBJ1-4,15,TRBV4-1,CASSHPGTGGEKLFF
TRBJ2-6,15,TRBV12-3/TRBV12-4,CASSARDRRANVLTF
TRBJ1-5,13,TRBV6-6,CASSYGANQPQHF
TRBJ1-1,12,TRBV5-5,CASSLRGSEAFF
TRBJ1-6,16,TRBV7-8,CASSLVAGDNNSPLHF
TRBJ1-5,14,TRBV14,CAARLDRDNQPQHF
TRBJ2-5,15,TRBV4-2,CASSQATSSQETQYF
TRBJ2-6,18,TRBV9,CASSVGPSGSSGANVLTF
TRBJ2-7,19,TRBV19,CASSISLAGGCSRGGEQYF
TRBJ2-7,14,TRBV12-3/TRBV12-4,CASRKGDRGYEQYF
TRBJ2-5,11,TRBV29-1,CSGPKRETQYF
TRBJ2-5,13,TRBV4-3,CASSQESGETQYF
TRBJ1-2,14,TRBV10-3,CASSYAAGSYGYTF
TRBJ2-5,12,TRBV25-1,CASSNSPETQYF